Following are 26 T cell receptor beta chains from one sample sequenced in a study of siplizumab effects on memory and regulatory T cells (dated by TCRdb to the late 2010s). Libraries were constructed by the immunoSEQ multiplex PCR assay. The table comes from immuneACCESS by way of TCRdb, which keeps in-frame sequences with V and J called. Part of the clones is missing from these tables; in studies checked, under half for an unresolved V gene and the rest for unknown reasons. Recorded for this sample are 60,000 to 65,000 clones; 70% to 80% of them occurred a single time. The ten largest clones represent 0.35% to 0.5% of the sample. What was sequenced was memory CD4+ T cells sorted from blood. This specimen's cell subset or site label, interpreted: unstimulated CD4+ memory T cells. The receptor set was obtained from a human donor in good health.

The rearrangement uses TRBV6-6 and TRBJ2-2; TRBD1 matches at 9 bases. CDR3 length: 16 residues. V was pared by 2 bases and J by 5 bases, with 6 bases of the junction left unmatched. Looked up from germline, CDR1 is MNHNY and CDR2 is SVGAGI (reference sequence). CDR3 coding DNA: TGTGCCAGCAGTTACACACAGGGGGCGGCAACCGGGGAGCTGTTTTTT. Amino acids: CASSYTQGAATGELFF.

J is TRBJ1-2 and V is TRBV4-2; no firm D call. Trimming left V 0 bases short and J 8 bases short, with 13 bases between. This CDR3 contains 14 residues. In germline, CDR1 is LGHNA, CDR2 YNFKEQ. CDR3 protein: CASSQDEEVMGYTF. The CDR3 DNA sequence: TGTGCCAGCAGCCAAGATGAGGAGGTTATGGGCTACACCTTC.

The J gene is TRBJ1-2, the V gene TRBV7-2; TRBD1 is a possible D gene (5 bases). Germline V gives CDR1 SGHTA, CDR2 FQGNSA. The CDR3 runs 13 residues. Trimming cost V 4 bases and J 7 bases, with 13 bases left between them. The CDR3 region is CASSYEGLGGYTF. The CDR3 coding sequence is TGTGCCAGCAGCTACGAGGGGCTGGGTGGCTACACCTTC.

V usage is TRBV15 and J usage is TRBJ1-2, with a possible D match to TRBD1 (5 bases). This CDR3 has 14 residues. From germline, CDR1 is LNHNV and CDR2 YYDKDF (reference sequence). The ends were cut back, 0 bases at V and 4 bases at J, with 9 bases in the middle. CDR3 coding DNA: TGTGCCACCAGCAGAGAAGAGGGGCTCTATGGCTACACCTTC. It specifies CATSREEGLYGYTF.

This chain uses TRBV12-1 with TRBJ1-2. TRBV12-1 is listed as a pseudogene. The CDR3 totals 11 residues. Here the CDR3 DNA reads TGTGCCATCTGGGGGGTAGGTGGCTACACCTTC. It is translated as CAIWGVGGYTF.

This CDR3 reads CASSLYRGLQETQYF. The CDR3 region has the DNA TGTGCCAGCAGCTTATACAGGGGGCTCCAAGAGACCCAGTACTTC. V is TRBV7-2 and J is TRBJ2-5; 9 nucleotides line up with TRBD1. Trimming at V came to 2 bases and at J to 1 base, leaving 2 bases not matched to a gene. Germline loops: CDR1 SGHTA, CDR2 FQGNSA. The CDR3 length is 15 residues.

The chain recombines TRBV5-1 with TRBJ1-2; possibly TRBD1 for D (5 bases). V was pared by 4 bases and J by 5 bases, with 9 bases between. The CDR3 is 12 amino acids. Looked up from germline, CDR1 is SGHRS and CDR2 is YFSETQ. CDR3 sequence: CASSTDRYGYTF. CDR3 DNA: TGCGCCAGCAGCACCGACAGATATGGCTACACCTTC.

The chain has TRBV19 and TRBJ1-5; D perhaps matches TRBD1 (6 bases). Germline V lookup: CDR1 LNHDA, CDR2 SQIVND (reference sequence). The CDR3 length is 15 residues. The germline V and J ends were trimmed by 9 bases and 2 bases, with 17 bases remaining between them. CDR3 in DNA: TGTGCCAGCCACGTACAGGGTGGGGGCAATCAGCCCCAGCATTTT. Protein: CASHVQGGGNQPQHF.

The V call is TRBV7-9, the J call TRBJ1-5, with 10 bases identical to TRBD1. The CDR3 covers 16 residues. CDR1 is SEHNR and CDR2 is FQNEAQ in the germline V gene (reference sequence). V trimming: 5 bases; J trimming: 4 bases; junction bases outside the gene matches: 8. CDR3 DNA: TGTGCCAGCAGCCCTCGGGGGGGACAGGGGAATCAGCCCCAGCATTTT. This translates into CASSPRGGQGNQPQHF.

CDR3 in amino acids: CASSLRGNSNQPQHF. CDR3 nucleotide sequence: TGTGCCAGCAGCTTGAGGGGGAATAGCAATCAGCCCCAGCATTTT. The V gene is TRBV5-6, the J gene TRBJ1-5; D perhaps matches TRBD1 (6 bases). CDR3 length: 15 amino acids. CDR1 is SGHDT, CDR2 YYEEEE, per germline. Trimming took 1 base from V and 0 from J, leaving 8 bases between them.

CDR3 DNA: TGTGCCAGCAGCTTAGCAGAGGCTAACTATGGCTACACCTTC. It is translated as CASSLAEANYGYTF. The chain joins TRBV7-8 to TRBJ1-2; no clear D gene. Germline V CDR1 and CDR2: SGHVS, FQNEAQ. Trimming cost V 0 bases and J 0 bases, with 5 bases left between them. CDR3 size: 14 residues.

This clone was seen only a few times. The V call is TRBV12-5, the J call TRBJ2-3; TRBD2 agrees at 7 bases. After removal of 5 bases from V and 0 bases from J, the junction contained 5 bases not matched to a gene. Germline CDR1 LGHNT, CDR2 FRNRAP. The CDR3 spans 15 residues. The CDR3 is CASGLQRGSTDTQYF. The CDR3 coding sequence is TGTGCTAGTGGTCTCCAGCGGGGAAGCACAGATACGCAGTATTTT.

CDR3: CASIGQGDKGGYTF. CDR3 nucleotides: TGTGCCAGCATCGGACAGGGCGATAAGGGTGGCTACACCTTC. V gene TRBV2 combines with J gene TRBJ1-2; 8 bases are shared with TRBD1. Germline CDR1 SNHLY, CDR2 FYNNEI. V was clipped by 7 bases and J by 7 bases; unmatched bases: 11. This CDR3 contains 14 residues. Together with reference TRBV2 and TRBJ1-2, the CDR3 gives the full variable domain: EPEVTQTPSHQVTQMGQEVILRCVPISNHLYFYWYRQILGQKVEFLVSFYNNEISEKSEIFDDQFSVERPDGSNFTLKIRSTKLEDSAMYFCASIGQGDKGGYTFGSGTRLTVV.

The J gene is TRBJ2-6, the V gene TRBV2, with TRBD1 matching over 7 bases. The CDR3 totals 16 residues. CDR1 SNHLY and CDR2 FYNNEI come from the germline V gene. Trimming cost V 4 bases and J 4 bases; bases outside gene matches: 7. The CDR3 sequence is CASSGQGIAGANVLTF. In DNA form, the CDR3 reads TGTGCCAGCAGTGGACAGGGAATAGCCGGGGCCAACGTCCTGACTTTC.

Only one count was recorded for this clone. The chain recombines TRBV7-9 with TRBJ1-1; a weak D match, TRBD1 (5 bases). The CDR3 consists of 13 residues. CDR1 SEHNR and CDR2 FQNEAQ come from the germline V gene (reference sequence). Trimming took off 7 bases at V and 8 bases at J, with 17 bases between the two ends. In DNA, the CDR3 is TGTGCCAGCAAACCCGGTGCAGGGAACGAAGCTTTCTTT. Translated: CASKPGAGNEAFF.

The rearrangement links TRBV7-6 to TRBJ2-1; 9 positions agree with TRBD1. Germline CDR1 is SGHVS and CDR2 is FNYEAQ. This CDR3 region has 16 residues. The trim removed 5 bases at V and 4 bases at J, leaving 9 bases unmatched. The CDR3 coding sequence is TGTGCCAGCAGCGCCACCGACAGGGGGATTTACAATGAGCAGTTCTTC. As protein: CASSATDRGIYNEQFF.

A few counts support this clone. This sequence joins TRBV11-2 and TRBJ2-7; D not resolved. Germline V gives CDR1 SGHAT, CDR2 FQNNGV. The V end was cut by 5 bases, the J end by 2 bases, with 13 bases between. The length of the CDR3 is 14 residues. DNA of the CDR3: TGTGCCAGCAGCCATCCCAGGTCACCCTACGAGCAGTACTTC. Translation: CASSHPRSPYEQYF. Based on the CDR3 plus reference TRBV11-2 and TRBJ2-7, the full variable domain is EAGVAQSPRYKIIEKRQSVAFWCNPISGHATLYWYQQILGQGPKLLIQFQNNGVVDDSQLPKDRFSAERLKGVDSTLKIQPAKLEDSAVYLCASSHPRSPYEQYFGPGTRLTVT.

The V and J genes are TRBV19 and TRBJ2-2; D unresolved. The CDR3 totals 16 residues. V gave up 7 bases and J gave up 0 bases, with 15 bases separating them. Looked up from germline, CDR1 is LNHDA and CDR2 is SQIVND (reference sequence). The CDR3 is CASTSTLAANTGELFF. The CDR3 DNA reads as TGTGCCAGTACCTCAACGTTAGCCGCGAACACCGGGGAGCTGTTTTTT. The whole variable domain, filled in from reference TRBV19 and TRBJ2-2, reads DGGITQSPKYLFRKEGQNVTLSCEQNLNHDAMYWYRQDPGQGLRLIYYSQIVNDFQKGDIAEGYSVSREKKESFPLTVTSAQKNPTAFYLCASTSTLAANTGELFFGEGSRLTVL.

The V call is TRBV7-9, the J call TRBJ2-2, with D maybe TRBD2 (5 bases). Germline CDR1 is SEHNR and CDR2 is FQNEAQ (reference sequence). The CDR3 loop spans 16 amino acids. The V end lost 3 bases, the J end lost 1 base, and 12 bases lay between the germline ends. The chain's CDR3 is CASSLKGGENTGELFF. The CDR3 DNA sequence: TGTGCCAGCAGCTTGAAAGGAGGCGAGAACACCGGGGAGCTGTTTTTT.

The genes are TRBV11-2 and TRBJ2-3; TRBD2 might be the D (6 bases). Germline CDR1 reads SGHAT; CDR2 reads FQNNGV. The CDR3 is 15 residues long. The V end was cut by 0 bases, the J end by 4 bases, with 11 bases between. The CDR3 nucleotides read TGTGCCAGCAGCTTAGATTCTAGCGTAGCAGATACGCAGTATTTT. Translated: CASSLDSSVADTQYF.

This chain links TRBV5-5 with TRBJ1-2; D may be TRBD1 (5 bases). Germline CDR1 reads SGHKS; CDR2 reads YYEKEE (reference sequence). This CDR3 region has 15 residues. Deletions cut 1 base from V and 2 bases from J, with 12 bases between. The CDR3: CASSLWQEGNYGYTF. The DNA for the CDR3 is TGTGCCAGCAGCTTGTGGCAGGAGGGGAACTATGGCTACACCTTC.

This clone was counted ten times or more. Other DNA sequences in the sample encode the same CDR3. The rearrangement links TRBV19 to TRBJ1-2; TRBD1 agrees at 7 bases. This CDR3 is 14 amino acids long. Unmatched junction bases numbered 6, after V lost 4 bases and J lost 4 bases. CDR1 and CDR2 from the germline V gene are LNHDA and SQIVND (reference sequence). As DNA, the CDR3 is TGTGCCAGTAGTAGACAGGGCAACTCCTATGGCTACACCTTC. Translated: CASSRQGNSYGYTF. Full variable domain (outside the CDR3, taken from reference TRBV19 and TRBJ1-2): DGGITQSPKYLFRKEGQNVTLSCEQNLNHDAMYWYRQDPGQGLRLIYYSQIVNDFQKGDIAEGYSVSREKKESFPLTVTSAQKNPTAFYLCASSRQGNSYGYTFGSGTRLTVV.

The J gene is TRBJ2-6, the V gene TRBV7-2; D perhaps matches TRBD2 (5 bases). V lost 5 bases and J 0 bases, leaving 11 bases between the germline ends. Germline V gene data show CDR1 as SGHTA and CDR2 as FQGNSA. CDR3 length equals 16 residues. The CDR3 region is CASSPRVFSGANVLTF. In nucleotides, the CDR3 is TGTGCCAGCAGCCCGCGGGTTTTCTCTGGGGCCAACGTCCTGACTTTC.

This CDR3 reads CAISDREGYEQYF. The CDR3 DNA sequence: TGTGCCATCTCCGACAGGGAGGGCTACGAGCAGTACTTC. The chain employs TRBV10-3 and TRBJ2-7; D is tentatively TRBD1 or TRBD2 (7 bases each). The V gene lost 8 bases and the J gene lost 3 bases, with 14 bases spanning the gap. CDR1 is ENHRY, CDR2 SYGVKD, per germline. The CDR3 length is 13 residues.

The chain is built from TRBV4-3 and TRBJ2-1; 14 positions agree with TRBD2. The CDR3 covers 15 residues. The germline V gene encodes CDR1 LGHNA and CDR2 YSLEER. V was clipped by 8 bases and J by 4 bases; unmatched bases: 4. Here the CDR3 DNA reads TGCGCCAGCCGACTAGCGGGGGGGCCTTACAATGAGCAGTTCTTC. Residues: CASRLAGGPYNEQFF.

This chain joins TRBV11-2 and TRBJ1-2; D gene unclear. The germline gives CDR1 SGHAT, CDR2 FQNNGV. This CDR3 region has 14 residues. Deletions cut 1 base from V and 7 bases from J, with 13 bases between. CDR3 sequence (DNA): TGTGCCAGCAGCTTAGTTATCTCGCTGGGTGGCTACACCTTC. Translated: CASSLVISLGGYTF.